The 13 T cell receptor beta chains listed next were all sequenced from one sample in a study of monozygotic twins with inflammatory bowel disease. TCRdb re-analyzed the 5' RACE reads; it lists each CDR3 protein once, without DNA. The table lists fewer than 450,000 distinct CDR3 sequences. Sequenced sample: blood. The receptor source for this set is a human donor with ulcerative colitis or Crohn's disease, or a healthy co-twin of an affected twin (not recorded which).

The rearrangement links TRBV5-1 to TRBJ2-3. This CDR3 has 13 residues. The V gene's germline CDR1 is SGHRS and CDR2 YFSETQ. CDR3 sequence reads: CASREGPTDTQYF.

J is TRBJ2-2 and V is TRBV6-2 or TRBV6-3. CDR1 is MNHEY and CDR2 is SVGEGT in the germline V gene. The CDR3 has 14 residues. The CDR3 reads CASSSSESTGELFF.

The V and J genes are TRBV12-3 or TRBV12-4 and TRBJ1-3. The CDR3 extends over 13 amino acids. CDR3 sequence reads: CASTHNDLTTIYF.

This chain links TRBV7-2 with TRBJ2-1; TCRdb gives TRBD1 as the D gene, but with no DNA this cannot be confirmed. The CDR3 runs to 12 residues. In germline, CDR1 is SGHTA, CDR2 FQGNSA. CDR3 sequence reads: CASSLEGGPQFF.

CDR3 protein: CASSLGLAGYGTQYF. The chain combines TRBV12-3 or TRBV12-4 with TRBJ2-3; the TCRdb call, TRBD2, lacks DNA for checking. The CDR3 is 15 residues long.

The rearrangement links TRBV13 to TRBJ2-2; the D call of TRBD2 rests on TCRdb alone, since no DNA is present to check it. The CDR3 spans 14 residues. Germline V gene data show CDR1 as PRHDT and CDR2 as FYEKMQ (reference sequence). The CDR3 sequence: CASSLGRATGELFF. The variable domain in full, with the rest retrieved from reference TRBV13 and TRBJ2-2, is AAGVIQSPRHLIKEKRETATLKCYPIPRHDTVYWYQQGPGQDPQFLISFYEKMQSDKGSIPDRFSAQQFSDYHSELNMSSLELGDSALYFCASSLGRATGELFFGEGSRLTVL.

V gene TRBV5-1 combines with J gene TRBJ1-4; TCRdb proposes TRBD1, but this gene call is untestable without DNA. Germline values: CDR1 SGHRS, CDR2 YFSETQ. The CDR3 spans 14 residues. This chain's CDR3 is CASSLEGGSEKLFF.

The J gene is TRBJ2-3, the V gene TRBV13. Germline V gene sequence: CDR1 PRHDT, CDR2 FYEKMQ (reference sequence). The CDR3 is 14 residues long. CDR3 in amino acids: CASSFPGDKDTQYF.

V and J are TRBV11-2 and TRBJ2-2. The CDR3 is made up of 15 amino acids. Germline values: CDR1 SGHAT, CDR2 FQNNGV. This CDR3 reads CASSLEGRNTGELFF.

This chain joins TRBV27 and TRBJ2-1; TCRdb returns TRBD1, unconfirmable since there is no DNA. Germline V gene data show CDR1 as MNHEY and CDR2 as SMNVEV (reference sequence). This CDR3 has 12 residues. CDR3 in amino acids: CASSSGQGSEFF.

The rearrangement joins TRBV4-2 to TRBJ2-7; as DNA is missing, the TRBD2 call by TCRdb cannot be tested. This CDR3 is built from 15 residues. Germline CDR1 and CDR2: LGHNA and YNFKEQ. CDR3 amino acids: CASSQDLAGAYEQYF.

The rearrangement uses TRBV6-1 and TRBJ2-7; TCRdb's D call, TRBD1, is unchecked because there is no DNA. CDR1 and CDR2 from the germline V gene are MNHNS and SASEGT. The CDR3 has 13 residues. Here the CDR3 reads CASSEIRENEQYF.

The CDR3 here is CASNLDKYNEQFF. V gene TRBV6-2 or TRBV6-3 combines with J gene TRBJ2-1; without DNA, the TCRdb call of TRBD1 cannot be checked. The CDR3 spans 13 residues. Per the germline V gene, CDR1 is MNHEY and CDR2 is SVGEGT.